The TCR beta chain described here comes from a study of T cells in Graves' hyperthyroidism and ophthalmopathy. This CDR3 spans 17 amino acids. Trimming shortened V by 3 bases and J by 1 base, and 18 bases separated the two germline ends. CDR1 and CDR2 (germline): MDHEN, SYDVKM. This clonotype has only a few counts. The investigators amplified TCR beta CDR3 regions from RNA transcripts. With the HTBI primer set, the TCR CDR3 went through a first round of RT-PCR. TCRdb independently ran MiXCR on the multiplex PCR reads; one entry per CDR3 protein. The sample lists hundreds of thousands of distinct CDR3 sequences; roughly 22% were seen once.

The genes are TRBV28 and TRBJ1-2; possibly TRBD1 for D (5 bases). This clonotype was sampled from a woman between 70 and 85 years old with Graves' ophthalmopathy. Source material: blood. DNA for the CDR3: TGTGCCAGCAGTTTGTCGGGACCTGGACCGCGTAACTATGGCTACACCTTC. Residues: CASSLSGPGPRNYGYTF.